Sequencing of this T cell receptor (beta chain) was carried out in a study of Graves' ophthalmopathy and Graves' hyperthyroidism. Study as a whole: No ophthalmopathy within 18 months of follow-up signified stable hyperthyroidism. Findings of the study overall: Blood shared most expanded thyroid clonotypes above 0.001 frequency.

Eligible hyperthyroidism cases comprised new diagnoses of under 2 months' duration in individuals aged 18 to 65. Orbital computed tomography, together with clinical symptoms, serum thyroxine, TRAb and thyroid ultrasound, was used for diagnosis. This clonotype was recorded many times. The antigen is not known. RNA transcripts were the source from which TCR beta CDR3 regions were amplified. The first-round RT-PCR employed HTBI primers together with the Qiagen OneStep RT-PCR kit. A multiplex PCR was then performed as the second round. One entry per CDR3 protein results from TCRdb running MiXCR on the multiplex PCR reads. The sample contains over a million distinct CDR3 sequences, around a third of which appear only once. This CDR3 is 12 amino acids long. The germline V gene has CDR1 SQVTM and CDR2 ANQGSEA. Deletions cut 4 bases from V and 0 bases from J, with 7 bases between.

V and J are TRBV29-1 and TRBJ2-7; no clear D. This clonotype was obtained from an adult man with Graves' hyperthyroidism. Sample: peripheral blood or thyroid tissue (not recorded which). The CDR3 DNA sequence: TGCAGCGTTGCAGGATCCTCCTACGAGCAGTACTTC. It codes for CSVAGSSYEQYF.